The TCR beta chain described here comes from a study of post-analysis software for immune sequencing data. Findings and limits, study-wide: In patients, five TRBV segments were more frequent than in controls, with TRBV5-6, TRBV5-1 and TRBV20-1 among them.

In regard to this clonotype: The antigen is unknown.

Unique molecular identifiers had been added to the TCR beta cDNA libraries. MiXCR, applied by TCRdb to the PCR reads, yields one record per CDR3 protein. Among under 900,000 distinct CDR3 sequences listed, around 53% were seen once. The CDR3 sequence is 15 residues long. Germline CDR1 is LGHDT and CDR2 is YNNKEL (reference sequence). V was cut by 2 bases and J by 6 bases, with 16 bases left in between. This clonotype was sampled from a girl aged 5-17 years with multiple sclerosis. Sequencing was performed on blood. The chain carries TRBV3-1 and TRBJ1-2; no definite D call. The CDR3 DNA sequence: TGTGCCAGCAGCCAACTAGGGATCCCGAGAAATGGCTACACCTTC. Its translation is CASSQLGIPRNGYTF. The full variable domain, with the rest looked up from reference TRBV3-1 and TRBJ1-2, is DTAVSQTPKYLVTQMGNDKSIKCEQNLGHDTMYWYKQDSKKFLKIMFSYNNKELIINETVPNRFSPKSPDKAHLNLHINSLELGDSAVYFCASSQLGIPRNGYTFGSGTRLTVV.